A selection of T cell receptor beta chains follows, all from one sample in a study of shared clonotypes between healthy human individuals. Sequencing was performed with immunoSEQ multiplex PCR; in TCRdb, only in-frame clones are kept and a portion is missing. The sample gives hundreds of thousands of clones, roughly 95% of which show up once; less than 0.06% is in the top ten. Sample: naive CD4+ T cells sorted from blood. Receptors originate from a woman aged 25 to 39 in good health. Each CDR3 is given with its conserved first and last residue. A D gene is named only where the DNA matches it firmly. For some rows the clone size is stated as once, few or many, or as a class when expanded; others skip it.

CDR3 DNA: TGTGCCAGCCTGACAGGGAATAGCAATCAGCCCCAGCATTTT; CDR3 protein: CASLTGNSNQPQHF; J gene: TRBJ1-5; D gene: TRBD1; V gene: TRBV28; clone size: -
CDR3 DNA: TGTGCCAGCTCACCACTGTCTGCGGGAGACACAGATACGCAGTATTTT; CDR3 protein: CASSPLSAGDTDTQYF; J gene: TRBJ2-3; D gene: TRBD2; V gene: TRBV18; clone size: -
CDR3 DNA: TGTGCCAGCAGCTTGGCGTCAGCTAATTCACCCCTCCACTTT; CDR3 protein: CASSLASANSPLHF; J gene: TRBJ1-6; D gene: -; V gene: TRBV5-4; clone size: few
CDR3 DNA: TGTGCCAGCTCACCAAGCGTGGGCGAGTCCTACGAGCAGTACTTC; CDR3 protein: CASSPSVGESYEQYF; J gene: TRBJ2-7; D gene: -; V gene: TRBV18; clone size: -
CDR3 DNA: TGTGCCAGCAGTTCCGGACAGGTCGTTCGTGAAAAACTGTTTTTT; CDR3 protein: CASSSGQVVREKLFF; J gene: TRBJ1-4; D gene: TRBD1; V gene: TRBV28; clone size: -
CDR3 DNA: TGTGCCAGCAGCGTAGAACAGCTTAGGTCTGGAAACACCATATATTTT; CDR3 protein: CASSVEQLRSGNTIYF; J gene: TRBJ1-3; D gene: -; V gene: TRBV9; clone size: -
CDR3 DNA: TGTGCCAGCAGCCAACGGTCAGGCGCTTACGAGCAGTACTTC; CDR3 protein: CASSQRSGAYEQYF; J gene: TRBJ2-7; D gene: -; V gene: TRBV4-2; clone size: -
CDR3 DNA: TGTGCCAGCAGGAGAAGACAGGGGGGCTACGAGCAGTACTTC; CDR3 protein: CASRRRQGGYEQYF; J gene: TRBJ2-7; D gene: TRBD1; V gene: TRBV7-9; clone size: -
CDR3 DNA: TGTGCTAGTGGTTTGGTAGAGACAAGTGTAATGATCCCCTTCTACGAGCAGTACTTC; CDR3 protein: CASGLVETSVMIPFYEQYF; J gene: TRBJ2-7; D gene: -; V gene: TRBV12-5; clone size: -
CDR3 DNA: TGTGCCAGCAGCTCGAGACTCGGACAGGGAATTTTTTACGAGCAGTACTTC; CDR3 protein: CASSSRLGQGIFYEQYF; J gene: TRBJ2-7; D gene: TRBD1; V gene: TRBV11-2; clone size: -
CDR3 DNA: TGCGCCAGCAGCCCCGGGACAGTTGGAAACACCATATATTTT; CDR3 protein: CASSPGTVGNTIYF; J gene: TRBJ1-3; D gene: TRBD1; V gene: TRBV10-1; clone size: -
CDR3 DNA: TGTGCCAGTAGTTCCTACACGACAGGAACCAACTATGGCTACACCTTC; CDR3 protein: CASSSYTTGTNYGYTF; J gene: TRBJ1-2; D gene: -; V gene: TRBV19; clone size: -
CDR3 DNA: TGTGCCAGCAGCGGGATGACTAGCGGGAGAGGGTTGGGTGAGCAGTTCTTC; CDR3 protein: CASSGMTSGRGLGEQFF; J gene: TRBJ2-1; D gene: TRBD2; V gene: TRBV5-4; clone size: -
CDR3 DNA: TGCGCCAGCAGCCAGAACACGAACACTGAAGCTTTCTTT; CDR3 protein: CASSQNTNTEAFF; J gene: TRBJ1-1; D gene: -; V gene: TRBV5-1; clone size: -
CDR3 DNA: TGCAGCGCCGGGAGGGACCGGCCCTTTAGCACAGATACGCAGTATTTT; CDR3 protein: CSAGRDRPFSTDTQYF; J gene: TRBJ2-3; D gene: TRBD2; V gene: TRBV29-1; clone size: -
CDR3 DNA: TGTGCCAGCAGCGTCGGACTGGAGCAGTTCTTC; CDR3 protein: CASSVGLEQFF; J gene: TRBJ2-1; D gene: -; V gene: TRBV7-9; clone size: -
CDR3 DNA: TGTGCCAGCAGCTTATTGGGTATGAACACTGAAGCTTTCTTT; CDR3 protein: CASSLLGMNTEAFF; J gene: TRBJ1-1; D gene: -; V gene: TRBV7-9; clone size: once
CDR3 DNA: TGTGCCAGCAGTACCCCCGGGACAGGGCGTGAAAAACTGTTTTTT; CDR3 protein: CASSTPGTGREKLFF; J gene: TRBJ1-4; D gene: TRBD1; V gene: TRBV28; clone size: -
CDR3 DNA: TGTGCCAGCAGTCCCTCAGTTGGAGGTGCGTACGAGCAGTACTTC; CDR3 protein: CASSPSVGGAYEQYF; J gene: TRBJ2-7; D gene: -; V gene: TRBV2; clone size: -
CDR3 DNA: TGTGCCAGCAGCTTAGAGGCGGGAGTAGGGTACAATGAGCAGTTCTTC; CDR3 protein: CASSLEAGVGYNEQFF; J gene: TRBJ2-1; D gene: TRBD2; V gene: TRBV7-2; clone size: -
CDR3 DNA: TGTGCCAGCAGCTATACAGGGGGGGGCAATGAGCAGTTCTTC; CDR3 protein: CASSYTGGGNEQFF; J gene: TRBJ2-1; D gene: -; V gene: TRBV6-5; clone size: once
CDR3 DNA: TGTGCCAGCACCGTTCGGGGAGGATCCTCTGAAGCTTTCTTT; CDR3 protein: CASTVRGGSSEAFF; J gene: TRBJ1-1; D gene: -; V gene: TRBV7-2; clone size: -
CDR3 DNA: TGTGCCAGCAGCATGGGACTAGCGGGGAGCACAGATACGCAGTATTTT; CDR3 protein: CASSMGLAGSTDTQYF; J gene: TRBJ2-3; D gene: TRBD2; V gene: TRBV5-8; clone size: -